In this sample, the clone carrying this TCR beta chain turned up many times. As to time point: patch test 2, 6 weeks after DPC sensitization. Described treatment: therapeutic diphenylcyclopropenone sensitization with weekly scalp DPC. TCRdb re-analysed the RACE reads in MiXCR, keeping a single row per CDR3 protein. The sample has approximately 90,000 distinct CDR3 sequences, approximately 10% seen once. The source of the sample is a study of human T cells and chemical hapten exposure. Per the germline V gene, CDR1 is ENHRY and CDR2 is SYGVKD. V was clipped by 4 bases and J by 1 base, with 13 bases between them. This CDR3 contains 15 residues.

The sample was whole blood, taken in connection with sensitization to the hapten diphenylcyclopropenone (DPC). The receptor was isolated from a man aged 35 to 55 with alopecia areata. Some clones in this sample may be carry-over from other donors' samples. V is TRBV10-3 and J is TRBJ1-1, with D possibly being TRBD1 (5 bases). CDR3 region: CAISGSAGKNTEAFF. DNA of the CDR3: TGTGCCATCAGTGGGTCGGCAGGGAAGAACACTGAAGCTTTCTTT.